Shown below are 20 T cell receptor beta chains from a single sample sequenced in a study of CD8 T cells in ankylosing spondylitis (dated by TCRdb to about 2017). Their antigens remain unidentified. What the work shows at the level of the full study, not this receptor alone: A TCR beta motif of several highly homologous amino acid variants appeared characteristic of blood from ankylosing spondylitis patients.

Libraries were prepared through 5' RACE. These reads were obtained on an Illumina HiSeq 2500. The raw public reads went through TCRdb reprocessing: fastp at Q25, MiXCR clone calling, in-frame beta chains kept. For every CDR3 protein sequence, its rows merge into one entry that carries the most common genes and DNA. The sample table contains fewer than 750,000 distinct CDR3 sequences; only one count was recorded for roughly 20% of them. Together, the top ten hold under 20% of the sample. The sequenced sample consisted of blood, either unsorted or a sorted T cell fraction (not recorded which). The source is a male donor with ankylosing spondylitis.

The chain recombines TRBV6-1 with TRBJ1-1, with 11 nucleotides matching TRBD1. Germline assignment: CDR1 MNHNS and CDR2 SASEGT. Trimming cost V 7 bases and J 6 bases; bases outside gene matches: 7. The CDR3 covers 14 residues. For the CDR3, the DNA is TGTGCCAGCACCCTTGGACAGGGGGCCCCTGAAGCTTTCTTT. Translated: CASTLGQGAPEAFF.

This rearrangement joins TRBV29-1 to TRBJ1-1; 11 bases agree with TRBD1. Unmatched junction bases numbered 9, after V lost 7 bases and J lost 5 bases. Germline CDR1 and CDR2: SQVTM and ANQGSEA. The CDR3 runs to 14 residues. The chain's CDR3 is CSARTGGMFTEAFF. The CDR3 DNA is TGCAGCGCAAGGACAGGGGGCATGTTTACTGAAGCTTTCTTT. Based on the CDR3 plus reference TRBV29-1 and TRBJ1-1, the full variable domain is SAVISQKPSRDICQRGTSLTIQCQVDSQVTMMFWYRQQPGQSLTLIATANQGSEATYESGFVIDKFPISRPNLTFSTLTVSNMSPEDSSIYLCSARTGGMFTEAFFGQGTRLTVV.

The V and J genes are TRBV20-1 and TRBJ2-1; D might be TRBD1 (6 bases). Germline CDR1 and CDR2: DFQATT and SNEGSKA (reference sequence). This CDR3 spans 14 amino acids. The germline V and J ends were trimmed by 3 bases and 0 bases, with 9 bases remaining between them. The CDR3 coding sequence is TGCAGTGCTAGTAGGGGGAGCTCCTACAATGAGCAGTTCTTC. Protein sequence: CSASRGSSYNEQFF.

Only a few counts were recorded for this clonotype. The chain employs TRBV18 and TRBJ2-7, with TRBD1 matching over 10 bases. The CDR3 is made up of 14 amino acids. Germline V lookup: CDR1 KGHSH, CDR2 LQKENI. V trimming: 2 bases; J trimming: 7 bases; junction bases outside the gene matches: 5. The CDR3 sequence is CASSPSGQGREQYF. CDR3 sequence (DNA): TGTGCCAGCTCACCATCGGGACAGGGGCGGGAGCAGTACTTC.

The genes are TRBV4-2 and TRBJ2-7; 12 bases map to TRBD1. CDR3 length: 15 residues. V lost 3 bases to trimming and J lost 4 bases; unmatched junction nucleotides: 4. The V gene's germline CDR1 is LGHNA and CDR2 YNFKEQ. In DNA, the CDR3 is TGTGCCAGCAGCCAGGGACAGGGGGCATCTTACGAGCAGTACTTC. Translation gives CASSQGQGASYEQYF.

This clonotype was picked up a small number of times. This sequence joins TRBV20-1 and TRBJ2-7; D is uncertain. Germline V gene data show CDR1 as DFQATT and CDR2 as SNEGSKA (reference sequence). V lost 0 bases, J lost 3 bases, and 9 bases lay in between. The CDR3 is 13 amino acids. CDR3 DNA sequence: TGCAGTGCTAGAGATTTGCAGGTCTACGAGCAGTACTTC. It is translated as CSARDLQVYEQYF.

Remarks on this clonotype: Germline and junction disagree at one end, which may indicate a read error. The CDR3 nucleotides are TGCAGTGCTAGGGTGGGACTCGACGAGCAGCACTTC. Its protein product is CSARVGLDEQHF. The chain joins TRBV20-1 to TRBJ2-7, with TRBD2 as a possible D gene (6 bases). Germline V gene sequence: CDR1 DFQATT, CDR2 SNEGSKA (reference sequence). This CDR3 comprises 12 residues.

The chain recombines TRBV20-1 with TRBJ2-2; D is undetermined. The germline V gene has CDR1 DFQATT and CDR2 SNEGSKA (reference sequence). The CDR3 covers 15 residues. Trimming stripped 1 base from V and 4 bases from J, with 13 bases between. The CDR3 bases are TGCAGTGCTAGAGGTGGTGGTTCCATCACCGGGGAGCTGTTTTTT. Translated, it gives CSARGGGSITGELFF.

This rearrangement joins TRBV2 to TRBJ2-7, with 11 bases identical to TRBD2. This CDR3 spans 15 amino acids. The germline V gene encodes CDR1 SNHLY and CDR2 FYNNEI. Trimming at V came to 5 bases and at J to 5 bases, leaving 8 bases not matched to a gene. CDR3 in amino acids: CASSRTGTSGDEQYF. The CDR3 DNA reads TGTGCCAGCAGTCGTACCGGGACTAGCGGCGACGAGCAGTACTTC.

This clonotype was seen once. The chain has TRBV28 and TRBJ1-1; 7 bases line up with TRBD1. The CDR3 length is 15 residues. In germline, CDR1 is MDHEN, CDR2 SYDVKM. The V segment lost 3 bases and the J segment 5 bases; nucleotides outside the gene matches: 9. The CDR3 DNA sequence: TGTGCCAGCAGTTTTGGGCAGGGGGTCTGGACTGAAGCTTTCTTT. Amino acids: CASSFGQGVWTEAFF. Together with reference TRBV28 and TRBJ1-1, the CDR3 gives the full variable domain: DVKVTQSSRYLVKRTGEKVFLECVQDMDHENMFWYRQDPGLGLRLIYFSYDVKMKEKGDIPEGYSVSREKKERFSLILESASTNQTSMYLCASSFGQGVWTEAFFGQGTRLTVV.

This clonotype was counted at least ten times. The chain links TRBV25-1 to TRBJ1-2; D remains ambiguous. V was clipped by 3 bases and J by 4 bases, with 3 bases between them. CDR3 length: 11 amino acids. CDR1 and CDR2 (germline): MGHDK, SYGVNS. DNA of the CDR3: TGTGCCAGCAGTGATGGCTATGGCTACACCTTC. As protein: CASSDGYGYTF.

V gene TRBV6-2 or TRBV6-3 combines with J gene TRBJ2-1; 8 nucleotides line up with TRBD1. The V and J ends lost 5 bases and 5 bases, in that order; junction bases with no gene match: 5. Germline V CDR1 and CDR2: MNHEY, SVGEGT. The CDR3 covers 14 residues. DNA for the CDR3: TGTGCCAGCAGTCCACCGACAGGGGACAATGAGCAGTTCTTC. Translation: CASSPPTGDNEQFF.

This clonotype was seen a handful of times. This chain uses TRBV9 with TRBJ2-7, with TRBD2 identical over 8 bases. Germline CDR1 is SGDLS and CDR2 is YYNGEE. The CDR3 spans 14 residues. V was clipped by 0 bases and J by 2 bases; unmatched bases: 1. CDR3 coding DNA: TGTGCCAGCAGCGTAGATAGCGGGGCCTACGAGCAGTACTTC. Its translation is CASSVDSGAYEQYF.

This chain connects TRBV5-1 to TRBJ2-7; 10 positions match TRBD1. This CDR3 has 13 amino acids. V was pared by 5 bases and J by 3 bases, with 2 bases of the junction left unmatched. Germline loops: CDR1 SGHRS, CDR2 YFSETQ. The CDR3 spells CASRGTGVYEQYF. The CDR3 bases are TGCGCCAGCAGAGGGACAGGGGTCTACGAGCAGTACTTC.

V usage is TRBV5-1 and J usage is TRBJ2-1; 11 bases fit TRBD2. CDR1 and CDR2 (germline): SGHRS, YFSETQ. This CDR3 region has 16 residues. The trim removed 0 bases at V and 5 bases at J, leaving 4 bases unmatched. The CDR3 sequence is CASSLARLAGNNEQFF. DNA for the CDR3: TGCGCCAGCAGCTTGGCGAGACTAGCGGGGAACAATGAGCAGTTCTTC.

The rearrangement links TRBV6-2 or TRBV6-3 to TRBJ2-1; 7 bases are shared with TRBD2. Trimming removed 8 bases from V and 2 bases from J; junction bases left unmatched: 12. In germline, CDR1 is MNHEY, CDR2 SVGEGT. The length of the CDR3 is 16 residues. CDR3 bases: TGTGCCAGCGCAAACCCCGGACTAGGGACCTACAATGAGCAGTTCTTC. It codes for CASANPGLGTYNEQFF.

This clonotype has only a few counts. This sequence joins TRBV4-1 and TRBJ1-1; the D is unclear. CDR1 and CDR2 (germline): MGHRA, YSYEKL. V was shortened by 3 bases and J by 4 bases, with 12 bases between the two germline ends. The CDR3 is 14 residues long. CDR3 nucleotides: TGCGCCAGCAGCCAGAACCTCGGGCGCACTGAAGCTTTCTTT. It is translated as CASSQNLGRTEAFF.

The V and J genes are TRBV7-2 and TRBJ2-1; 11 positions agree with TRBD1. The CDR3 is made up of 13 amino acids. V shed 0 bases, J shed 14 bases, and the junction held 3 bases outside the gene matches. Germline CDR1 is SGHTA and CDR2 is FQGNSA. Written as DNA, the CDR3 is TGTGCCAGCAGCTTAGCCGGGACAGGGGGGGAGTTCTTC. Residues: CASSLAGTGGEFF.

This clonotype was seen many times. The genes are TRBV5-1 and TRBJ1-1, with 9 bases fitting TRBD1. Germline V gives CDR1 SGHRS, CDR2 YFSETQ. CDR3 length: 12 residues. V shed 1 base, J shed 11 bases, and the junction held 3 bases outside the gene matches. The DNA for the CDR3 is TGCGCCAGCAGCTTGCAGGGGACAGGGGCTTTCTTT. Protein sequence: CASSLQGTGAFF.

This clonotype was seen more than once but under ten times. The gene calls are TRBV28 and TRBJ2-4; D ambiguous. The CDR3 is 14 residues long. V lost 3 bases and J 8 bases, leaving 14 bases between the germline ends. CDR1 and CDR2 (germline): MDHEN, SYDVKM. The CDR3 sequence is CASSFSGPKDIQYF. The CDR3 DNA is TGTGCCAGCAGTTTTTCCGGACCAAAAGACATTCAGTACTTC.